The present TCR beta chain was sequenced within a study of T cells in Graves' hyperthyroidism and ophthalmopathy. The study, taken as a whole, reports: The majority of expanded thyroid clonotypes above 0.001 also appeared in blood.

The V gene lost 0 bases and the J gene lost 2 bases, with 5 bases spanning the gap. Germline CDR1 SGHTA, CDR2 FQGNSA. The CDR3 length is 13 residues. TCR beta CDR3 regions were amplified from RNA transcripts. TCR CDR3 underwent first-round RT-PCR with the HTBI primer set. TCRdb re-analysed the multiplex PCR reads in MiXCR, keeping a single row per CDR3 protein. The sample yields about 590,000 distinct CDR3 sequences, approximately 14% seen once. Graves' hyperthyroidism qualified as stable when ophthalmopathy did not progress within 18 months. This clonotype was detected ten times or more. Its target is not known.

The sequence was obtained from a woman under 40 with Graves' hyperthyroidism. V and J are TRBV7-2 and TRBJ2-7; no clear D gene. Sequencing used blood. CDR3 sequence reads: CASSLAATYEQYF. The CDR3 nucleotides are TGTGCCAGCAGCTTAGCGGCGACCTACGAGCAGTACTTC.